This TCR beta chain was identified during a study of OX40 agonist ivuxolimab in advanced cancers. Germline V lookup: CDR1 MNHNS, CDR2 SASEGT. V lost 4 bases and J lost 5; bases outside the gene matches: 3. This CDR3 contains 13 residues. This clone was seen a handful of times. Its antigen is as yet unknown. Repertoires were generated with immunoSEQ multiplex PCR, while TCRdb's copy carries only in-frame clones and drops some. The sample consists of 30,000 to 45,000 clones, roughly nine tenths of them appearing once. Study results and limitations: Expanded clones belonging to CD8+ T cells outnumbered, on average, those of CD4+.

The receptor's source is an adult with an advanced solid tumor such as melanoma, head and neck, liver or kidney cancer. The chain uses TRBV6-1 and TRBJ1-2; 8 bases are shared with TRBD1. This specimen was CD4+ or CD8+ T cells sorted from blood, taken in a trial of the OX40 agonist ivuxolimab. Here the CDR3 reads CASSGWDRYGYTF. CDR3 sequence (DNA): TGTGCCAGCAGTGGCTGGGACAGGTATGGCTACACCTTC.